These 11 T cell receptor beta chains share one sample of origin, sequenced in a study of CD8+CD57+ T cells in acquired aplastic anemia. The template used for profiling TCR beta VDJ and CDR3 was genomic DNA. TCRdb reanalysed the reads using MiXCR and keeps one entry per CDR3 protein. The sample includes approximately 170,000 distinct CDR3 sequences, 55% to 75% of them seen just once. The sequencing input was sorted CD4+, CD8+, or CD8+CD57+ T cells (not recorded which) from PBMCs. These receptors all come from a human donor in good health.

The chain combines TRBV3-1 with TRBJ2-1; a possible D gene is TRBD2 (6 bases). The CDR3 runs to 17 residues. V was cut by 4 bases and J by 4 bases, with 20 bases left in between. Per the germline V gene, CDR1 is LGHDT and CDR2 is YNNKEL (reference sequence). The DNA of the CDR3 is TGTGCCAGCAGCCGACCCCAAGGGTTGGGGACTTACAATGAGCAGTTCTTC. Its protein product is CASSRPQGLGTYNEQFF.

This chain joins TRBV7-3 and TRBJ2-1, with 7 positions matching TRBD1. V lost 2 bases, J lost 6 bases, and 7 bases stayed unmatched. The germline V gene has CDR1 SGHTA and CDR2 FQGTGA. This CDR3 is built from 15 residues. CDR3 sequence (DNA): TGTGCCAGCAGCTTAGGCTGGGACAGACCCAATGAGCAGTTCTTC. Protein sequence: CASSLGWDRPNEQFF.

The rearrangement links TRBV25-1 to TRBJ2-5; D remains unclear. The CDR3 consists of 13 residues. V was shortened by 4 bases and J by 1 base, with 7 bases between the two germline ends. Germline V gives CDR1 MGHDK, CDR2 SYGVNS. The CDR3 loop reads CASSGTVQETQYF. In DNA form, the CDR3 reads TGTGCCAGCAGTGGTACAGTCCAAGAGACCCAGTACTTC.

The CDR3 region has the DNA TGTGCCAGCAAATCCGGGACCGGTAGCAATCAGCCCCAGCATTTT. Translating gives CASKSGTGSNQPQHF. The rearrangement links TRBV5-5 to TRBJ1-5; D is perhaps TRBD1 (5 bases). Germline CDR1 SGHKS, CDR2 YYEKEE (reference sequence). Trimming stripped 6 bases from V and 0 bases from J, with 13 bases between. The CDR3 sequence is 15 residues long. Combining the CDR3 with reference TRBV5-5 and TRBJ1-5 gives the whole variable domain DAGVTQSPTHLIKTRGQQVTLRCSPISGHKSVSWYQQVLGQGPQFIFQYYEKEERGRGNFPDRFSARQFPNYSSELNVNALLLGDSALYLCASKSGTGSNQPQHFGDGTRLSIL.

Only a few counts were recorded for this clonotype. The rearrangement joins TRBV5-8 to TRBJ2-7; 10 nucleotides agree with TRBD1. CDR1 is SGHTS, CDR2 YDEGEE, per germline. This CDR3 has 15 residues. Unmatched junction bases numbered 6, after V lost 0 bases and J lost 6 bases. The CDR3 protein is CASSLAGTGASEQYF. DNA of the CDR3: TGTGCCAGCAGCTTGGCCGGGACAGGGGCGAGCGAGCAGTACTTC.

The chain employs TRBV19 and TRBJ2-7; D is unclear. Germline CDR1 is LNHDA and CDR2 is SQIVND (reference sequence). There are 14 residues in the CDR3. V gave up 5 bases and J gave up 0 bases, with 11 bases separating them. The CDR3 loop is CASSDRKSSYEQYF. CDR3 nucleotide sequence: TGTGCCAGTAGTGATCGTAAGAGCTCCTACGAGCAGTACTTC.

The CDR3 DNA reads as TGTGCCAGCAGCTCAACCGAGCGTGCAGATACGCAGTATTTT. The encoded protein is CASSSTERADTQYF. This chain links TRBV6-4 with TRBJ2-3; D gene ambiguous. The CDR3 has 14 residues. Germline V gene data show CDR1 as MRHNA and CDR2 as SNTAGT. The ends were cut back, 6 bases at V and 4 bases at J, with 14 bases in the middle.

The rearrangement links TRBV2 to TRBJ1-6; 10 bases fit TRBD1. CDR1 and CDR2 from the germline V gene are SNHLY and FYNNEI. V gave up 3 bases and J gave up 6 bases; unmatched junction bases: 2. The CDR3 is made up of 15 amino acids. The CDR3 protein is CASSDRDRGNSPLHF. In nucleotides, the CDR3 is TGTGCCAGCAGTGACCGGGACAGGGGTAATTCACCCCTCCACTTT. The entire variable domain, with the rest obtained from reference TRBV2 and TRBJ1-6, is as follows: EPEVTQTPSHQVTQMGQEVILRCVPISNHLYFYWYRQILGQKVEFLVSFYNNEISEKSEIFDDQFSVERPDGSNFTLKIRSTKLEDSAMYFCASSDRDRGNSPLHFGNGTRLTVT.

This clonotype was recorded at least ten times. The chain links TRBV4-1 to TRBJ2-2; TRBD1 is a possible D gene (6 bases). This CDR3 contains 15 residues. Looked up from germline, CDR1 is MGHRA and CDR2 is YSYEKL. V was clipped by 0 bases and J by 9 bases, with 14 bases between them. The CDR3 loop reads CASSQELAGVRELFF. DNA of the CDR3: TGCGCCAGCAGCCAAGAACTGGCAGGGGTCAGGGAGCTGTTTTTT.

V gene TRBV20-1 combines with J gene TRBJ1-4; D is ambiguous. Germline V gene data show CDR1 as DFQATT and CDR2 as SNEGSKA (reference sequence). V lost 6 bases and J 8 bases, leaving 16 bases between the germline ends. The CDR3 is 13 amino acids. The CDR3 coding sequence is TGCAGTGCCCAGCTGGGCGTTCGCGAAAAACTGTTTTTT. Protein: CSAQLGVREKLFF.

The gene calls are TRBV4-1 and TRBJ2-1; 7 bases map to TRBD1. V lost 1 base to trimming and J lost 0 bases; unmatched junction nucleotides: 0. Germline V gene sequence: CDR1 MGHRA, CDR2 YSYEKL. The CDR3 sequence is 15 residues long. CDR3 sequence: CASSQAGGSYNEQFF. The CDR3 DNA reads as TGCGCCAGCAGCCAAGCAGGGGGCTCCTACAATGAGCAGTTCTTC.